The sequence of this T cell receptor beta chain was determined in a study of CD8+ T cells in alopecia areata. In the study overall: Treated patients were scored for severity by percent of scalp affected.

A word on this clone: Its antigen remains unknown.

Treatment denoted: oral pan-JAK inhibitor, 5-10 mg twice daily. Overall study findings and caveats: Resident alphabeta T-cell populations of normal skin are likewise subject to sequencing in scalp samples.

Sequencing relied on a cDNA template that was reverse transcribed from extracted RNA. Profiling relied on immunoSEQ multiplex PCR, and the TCRdb table lists in-frame clones only, not all of them. The sample has 85,000 to 110,000 clones, about nine tenths seen once. Looked up from germline, CDR1 is SGHVS and CDR2 is FQNEAQ. The ends lost 5 bases at V and 4 bases at J; junction bases unmatched: 4. The CDR3 totals 14 residues. This chain connects TRBV7-8 to TRBJ2-7; 11 bases match TRBD1. This clonotype was sampled from a human donor with alopecia areata. The material sequenced was CD8+ T cells sorted from blood, taken around week 34, from a patient treated with tofacitinib. CDR3 loop: CASSQGQGGYEQYF. DNA for the CDR3: TGTGCCAGCAGCCAGGGACAGGGGGGGTACGAGCAGTACTTC.